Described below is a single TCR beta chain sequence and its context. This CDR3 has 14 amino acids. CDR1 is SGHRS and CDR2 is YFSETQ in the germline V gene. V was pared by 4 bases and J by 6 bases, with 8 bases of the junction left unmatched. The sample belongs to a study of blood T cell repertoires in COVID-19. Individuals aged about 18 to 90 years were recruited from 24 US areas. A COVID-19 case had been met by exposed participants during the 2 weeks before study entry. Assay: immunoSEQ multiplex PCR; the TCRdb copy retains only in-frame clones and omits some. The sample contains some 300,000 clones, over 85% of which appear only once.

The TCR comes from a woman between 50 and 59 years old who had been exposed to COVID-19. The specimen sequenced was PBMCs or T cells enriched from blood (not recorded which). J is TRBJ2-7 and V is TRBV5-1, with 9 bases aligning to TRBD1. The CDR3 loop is CASSKSGTGLEQYF. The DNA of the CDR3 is TGCGCCAGCAGCAAATCCGGGACAGGGCTCGAGCAGTACTTC.